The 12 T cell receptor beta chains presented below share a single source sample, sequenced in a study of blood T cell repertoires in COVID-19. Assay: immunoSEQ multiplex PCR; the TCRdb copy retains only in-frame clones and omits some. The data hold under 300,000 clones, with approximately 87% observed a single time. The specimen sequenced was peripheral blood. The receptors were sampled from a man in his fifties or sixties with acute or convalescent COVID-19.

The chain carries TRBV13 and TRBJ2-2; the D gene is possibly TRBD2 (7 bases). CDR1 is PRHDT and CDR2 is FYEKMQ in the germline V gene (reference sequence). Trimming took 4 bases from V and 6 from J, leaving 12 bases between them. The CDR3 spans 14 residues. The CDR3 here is CASSYPGGSGELFF. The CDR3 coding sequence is TGTGCCAGCAGCTACCCGGGGGGCTCCGGGGAGCTGTTTTTT.

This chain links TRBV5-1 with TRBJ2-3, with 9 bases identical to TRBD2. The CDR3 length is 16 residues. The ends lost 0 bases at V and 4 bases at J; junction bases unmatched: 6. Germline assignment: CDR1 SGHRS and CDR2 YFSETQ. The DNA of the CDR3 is TGCGCCAGCAGCTTGGGGCGAGCGGGAGGCGCAGATACGCAGTATTTT. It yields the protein CASSLGRAGGADTQYF.

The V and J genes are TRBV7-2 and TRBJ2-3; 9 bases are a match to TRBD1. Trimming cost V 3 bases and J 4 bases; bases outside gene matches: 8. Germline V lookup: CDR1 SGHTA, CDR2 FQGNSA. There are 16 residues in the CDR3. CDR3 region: CASSFSRQGGADTQYF. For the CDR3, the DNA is TGTGCCAGCAGCTTTTCGAGACAGGGGGGAGCAGATACGCAGTATTTT.

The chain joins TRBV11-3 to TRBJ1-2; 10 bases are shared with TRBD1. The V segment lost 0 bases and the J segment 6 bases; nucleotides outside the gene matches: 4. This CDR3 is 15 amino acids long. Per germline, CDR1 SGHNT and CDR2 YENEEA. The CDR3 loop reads CASSLERDRGDGYTF. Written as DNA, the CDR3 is TGTGCCAGCAGCTTAGAAAGGGACAGGGGTGATGGCTACACCTTC.

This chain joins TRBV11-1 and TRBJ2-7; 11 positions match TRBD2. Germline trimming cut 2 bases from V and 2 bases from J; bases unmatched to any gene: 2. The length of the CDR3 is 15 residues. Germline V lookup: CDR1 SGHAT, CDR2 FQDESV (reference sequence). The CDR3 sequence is CASSLNSGRAYEQYF. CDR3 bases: TGTGCCAGCAGCTTAAATAGCGGGAGGGCCTACGAGCAGTACTTC. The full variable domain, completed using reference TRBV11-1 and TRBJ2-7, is EAEVAQSPRYKITEKSQAVAFWCDPISGHATLYWYRQILGQGPELLVQFQDESVVDDSQLPKDRFSAERLKGVDSTLKIQPAELGDSAMYLCASSLNSGRAYEQYFGPGTRLTVT.

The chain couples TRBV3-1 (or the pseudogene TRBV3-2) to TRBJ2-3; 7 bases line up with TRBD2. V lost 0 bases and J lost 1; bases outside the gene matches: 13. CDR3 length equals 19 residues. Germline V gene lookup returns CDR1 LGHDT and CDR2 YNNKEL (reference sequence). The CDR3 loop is CASSQEMAVGLAGTDTQYF. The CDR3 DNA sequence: TGTGCCAGCAGCCAAGAAATGGCAGTTGGCCTAGCGGGCACAGATACGCAGTATTTT.

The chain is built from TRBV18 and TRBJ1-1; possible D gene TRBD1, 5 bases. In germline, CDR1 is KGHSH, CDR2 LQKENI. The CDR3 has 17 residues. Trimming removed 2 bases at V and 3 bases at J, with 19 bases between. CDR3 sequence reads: CASSPRNGLARDTEAFF. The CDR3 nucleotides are TGTGCCAGCTCACCAAGGAACGGGTTGGCCAGGGACACTGAAGCTTTCTTT.

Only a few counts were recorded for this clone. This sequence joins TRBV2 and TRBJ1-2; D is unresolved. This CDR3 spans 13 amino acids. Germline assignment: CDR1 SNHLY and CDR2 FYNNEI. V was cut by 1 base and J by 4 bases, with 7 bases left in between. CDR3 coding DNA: TGTGCCAGCAGTGAAGAACAGATCTATGGCTACACCTTC. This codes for CASSEEQIYGYTF.

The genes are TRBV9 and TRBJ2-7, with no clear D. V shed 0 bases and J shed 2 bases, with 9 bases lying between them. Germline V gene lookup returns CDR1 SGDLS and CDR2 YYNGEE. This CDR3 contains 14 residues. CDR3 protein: CASSVDQETYEQYF. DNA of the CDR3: TGTGCCAGCAGCGTAGATCAGGAAACCTACGAGCAGTACTTC.

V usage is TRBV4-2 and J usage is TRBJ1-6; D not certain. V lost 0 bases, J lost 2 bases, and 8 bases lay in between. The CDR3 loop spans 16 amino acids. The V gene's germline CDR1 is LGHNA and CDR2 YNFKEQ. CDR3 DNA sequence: TGTGCCAGCAGCCAAGAGGTAACAGCCTATAATTCACCCCTCCACTTT. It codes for CASSQEVTAYNSPLHF.

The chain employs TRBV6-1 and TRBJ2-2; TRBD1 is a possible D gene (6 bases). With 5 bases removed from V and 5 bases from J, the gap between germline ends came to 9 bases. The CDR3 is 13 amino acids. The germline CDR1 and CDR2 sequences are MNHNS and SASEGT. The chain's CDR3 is CASSPRGTGELFF. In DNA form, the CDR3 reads TGTGCCAGCAGTCCCAGGGGTACCGGGGAGCTGTTTTTT.

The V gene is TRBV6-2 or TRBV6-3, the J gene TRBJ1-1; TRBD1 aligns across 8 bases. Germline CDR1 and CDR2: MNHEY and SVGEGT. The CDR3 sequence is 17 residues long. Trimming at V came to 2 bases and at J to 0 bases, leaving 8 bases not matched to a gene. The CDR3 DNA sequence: TGTGCCAGCAGTTACCTCAGGGGGCTTCATATGAACACTGAAGCTTTCTTT. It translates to CASSYLRGLHMNTEAFF.